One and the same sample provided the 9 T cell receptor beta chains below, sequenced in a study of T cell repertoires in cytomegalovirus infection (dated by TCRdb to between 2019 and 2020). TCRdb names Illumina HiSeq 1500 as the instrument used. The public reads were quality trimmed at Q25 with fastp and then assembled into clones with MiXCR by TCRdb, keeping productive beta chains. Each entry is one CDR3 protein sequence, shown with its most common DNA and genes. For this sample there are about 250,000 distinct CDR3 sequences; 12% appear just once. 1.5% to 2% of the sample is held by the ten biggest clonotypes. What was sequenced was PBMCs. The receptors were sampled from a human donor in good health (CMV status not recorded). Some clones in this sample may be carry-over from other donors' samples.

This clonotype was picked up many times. CDR3 sequence: CASSLRQNSNQPQHF. The CDR3 DNA follows: TGTGCCAGCAGTTTAAGACAGAATAGCAATCAGCCCCAGCATTTT. The J gene is TRBJ1-5, the V gene TRBV12-3 or TRBV12-4; possibly TRBD1 for D (5 bases). The V gene lost 2 bases and the J gene lost 0 bases, with 8 bases spanning the gap. This CDR3 is built from 15 residues.

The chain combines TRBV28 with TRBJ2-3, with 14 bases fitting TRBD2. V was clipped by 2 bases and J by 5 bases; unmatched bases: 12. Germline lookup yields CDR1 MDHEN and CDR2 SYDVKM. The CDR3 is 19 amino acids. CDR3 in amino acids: CASSLPSTSGRARIDTQYF. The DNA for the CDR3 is TGTGCCAGCAGTTTACCCTCGACTAGCGGGAGGGCCCGTATAGATACGCAGTATTTT.

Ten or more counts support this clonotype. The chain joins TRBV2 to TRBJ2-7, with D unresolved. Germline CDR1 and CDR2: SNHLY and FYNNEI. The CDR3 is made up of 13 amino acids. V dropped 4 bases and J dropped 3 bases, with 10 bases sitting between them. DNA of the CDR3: TGTGCCAGCAGTGGACATGGCGGCTACGAGCAGTACTTC. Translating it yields CASSGHGGYEQYF.

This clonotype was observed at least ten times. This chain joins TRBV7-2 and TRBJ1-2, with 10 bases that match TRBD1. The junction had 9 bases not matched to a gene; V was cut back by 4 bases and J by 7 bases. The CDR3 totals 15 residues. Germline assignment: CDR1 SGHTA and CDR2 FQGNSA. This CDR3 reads CASSSLTGGESGYTF. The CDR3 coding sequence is TGTGCCAGCAGCTCTCTGACAGGGGGCGAGTCTGGCTACACCTTC. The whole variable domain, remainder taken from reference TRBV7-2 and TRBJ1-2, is GAGVSQSPSNKVTEKGKDVELRCDPISGHTALYWYRQSLGQGLEFLIYFQGNSAPDKSGLPSDRFSAERTGGSVSTLTIQRTQQEDSAVYLCASSSLTGGESGYTFGSGTRLTVV.

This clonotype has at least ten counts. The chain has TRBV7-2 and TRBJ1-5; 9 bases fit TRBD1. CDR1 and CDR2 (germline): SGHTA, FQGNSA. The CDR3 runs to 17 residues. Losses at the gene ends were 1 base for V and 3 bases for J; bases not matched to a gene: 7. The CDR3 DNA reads TGTGCCAGCAGCTTAGATAGCCTACAGGGGGCCAATCAGCCCCAGCATTTT. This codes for CASSLDSLQGANQPQHF.

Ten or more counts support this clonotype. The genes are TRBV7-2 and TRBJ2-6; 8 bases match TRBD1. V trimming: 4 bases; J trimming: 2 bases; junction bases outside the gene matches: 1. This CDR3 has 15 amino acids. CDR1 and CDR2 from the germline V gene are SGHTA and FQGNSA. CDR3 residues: CASSSTGAGANVLTF. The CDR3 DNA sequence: TGTGCCAGCAGCTCGACAGGGGCTGGGGCCAACGTCCTGACTTTC.

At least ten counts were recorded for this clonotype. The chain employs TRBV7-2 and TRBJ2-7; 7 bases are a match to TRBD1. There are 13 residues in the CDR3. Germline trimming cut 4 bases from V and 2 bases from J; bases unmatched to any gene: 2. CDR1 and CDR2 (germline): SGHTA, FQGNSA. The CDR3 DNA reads TGTGCCAGCAGCTACGACAGGGCCTACGAGCAGTACTTC. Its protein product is CASSYDRAYEQYF.

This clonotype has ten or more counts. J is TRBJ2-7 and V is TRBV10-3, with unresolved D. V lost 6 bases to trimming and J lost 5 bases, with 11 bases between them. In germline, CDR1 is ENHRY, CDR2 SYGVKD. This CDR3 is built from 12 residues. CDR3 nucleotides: TGTGCCATCAGCCCGAGATTCGACGAGCAGTACTTC. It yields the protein CAISPRFDEQYF.

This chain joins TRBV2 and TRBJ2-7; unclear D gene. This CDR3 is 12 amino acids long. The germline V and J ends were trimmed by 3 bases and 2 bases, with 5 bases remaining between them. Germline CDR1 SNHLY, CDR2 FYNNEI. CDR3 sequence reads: CASSDHPYEQYF. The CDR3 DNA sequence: TGTGCCAGCAGTGACCACCCCTACGAGCAGTACTTC.